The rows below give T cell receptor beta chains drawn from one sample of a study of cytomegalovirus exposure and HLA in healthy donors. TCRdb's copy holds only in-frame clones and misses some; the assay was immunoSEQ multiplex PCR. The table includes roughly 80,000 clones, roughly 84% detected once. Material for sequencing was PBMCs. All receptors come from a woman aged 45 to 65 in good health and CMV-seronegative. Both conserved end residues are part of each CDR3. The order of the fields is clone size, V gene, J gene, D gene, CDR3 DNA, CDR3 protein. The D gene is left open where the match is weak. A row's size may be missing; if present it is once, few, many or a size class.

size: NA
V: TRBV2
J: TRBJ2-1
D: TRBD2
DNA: TGTGCCAGCAGTGTCAGCGGGGGGGTGAATGAGCAGTTCTTC
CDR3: CASSVSGGVNEQFF

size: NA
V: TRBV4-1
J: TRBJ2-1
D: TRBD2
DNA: TGCGCCAGCAGCCAAGGGAAAACTAGCGGGAGAAATGAGCAGTTCTTC
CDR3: CASSQGKTSGRNEQFF

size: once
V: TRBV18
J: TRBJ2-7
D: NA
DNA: TGTGCCAGCTCACTCGGGACGGAGGGTTACGAGCAGTACTTC
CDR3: CASSLGTEGYEQYF

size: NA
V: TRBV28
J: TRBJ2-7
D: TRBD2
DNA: TGTGCCAGCAGTTCAACAGCGGGACCGAGTTCAGGGGAGCAGTACTTC
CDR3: CASSSTAGPSSGEQYF

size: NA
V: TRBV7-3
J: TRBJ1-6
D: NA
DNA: TGTGCCAGCAGCAGCAGGGGAAACTATAATTCACCCCTCCACTTT
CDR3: CASSSRGNYNSPLHF

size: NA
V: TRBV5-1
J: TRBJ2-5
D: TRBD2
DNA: TGCGCCAGCAGCTTGCAACTAGCGGGGGGCCAAGAGACCCAGTACTTC
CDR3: CASSLQLAGGQETQYF

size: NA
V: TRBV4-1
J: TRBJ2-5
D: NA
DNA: TGCGCCAGCAGCCCTACCCCCGGGGAGTTTCAAGAGACCCAGTACTTC
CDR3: CASSPTPGEFQETQYF

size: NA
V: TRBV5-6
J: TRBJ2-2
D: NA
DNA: TGTGCCAGCAGCAGCGGAGGCGGGGAGCTGTTTTTT
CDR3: CASSSGGGELFF

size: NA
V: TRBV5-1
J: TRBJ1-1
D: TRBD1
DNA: TGCGCCAGCAGCCCAGGGGGCGCAACTGAAGCTTTCTTT
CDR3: CASSPGGATEAFF

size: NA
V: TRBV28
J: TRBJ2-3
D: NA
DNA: TGTGCCAGCAGTCCTCCGACAGGTAGCACAGATACGCAGTATTTT
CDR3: CASSPPTGSTDTQYF

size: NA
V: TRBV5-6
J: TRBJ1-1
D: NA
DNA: TGTGCCAGCATACTCAGGGCGTTGGTGAACACTGAAGCTTTCTTT
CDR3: CASILRALVNTEAFF

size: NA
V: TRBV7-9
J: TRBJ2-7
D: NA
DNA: TGTGCCAGCAGCCCTAGCTTCTCCTACGAGCAGTACTTC
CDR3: CASSPSFSYEQYF

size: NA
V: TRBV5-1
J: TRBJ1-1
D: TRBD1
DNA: TGCGCCAGCAGCCACCGTGGGACAGGGCTTGAAGCTTTCTTT
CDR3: CASSHRGTGLEAFF

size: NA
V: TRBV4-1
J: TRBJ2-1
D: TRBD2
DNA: TGCGTCAGCAGCCAAGATCCCACTAGCGGTCCTTACAATGAGCAGTTCTTC
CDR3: CVSSQDPTSGPYNEQFF

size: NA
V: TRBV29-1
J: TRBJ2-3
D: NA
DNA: TGCAGCGTTAATACACTGAGCGCAGATACGCAGTATTTT
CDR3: CSVNTLSADTQYF

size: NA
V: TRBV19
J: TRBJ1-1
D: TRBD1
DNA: TGTGCCAGTAGTATATCGGGACAGGGTAGTAGGAACACTGAAGCTTTCTTT
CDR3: CASSISGQGSRNTEAFF

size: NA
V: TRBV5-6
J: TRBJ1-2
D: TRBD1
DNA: TGTGCCAGCAGCTCTTCCCTGACAGGGACCTATGGCTACACCTTC
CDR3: CASSSSLTGTYGYTF

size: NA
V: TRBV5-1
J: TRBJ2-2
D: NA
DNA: TGCGCCAGCAGCCCAGGGGTCGGAGCGAACACCGGGGAGCTGTTTTTT
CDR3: CASSPGVGANTGELFF

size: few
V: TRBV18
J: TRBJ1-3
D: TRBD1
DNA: TGTGCCAGCTCACCACGTGGGACAGACTCTGGAAACACCATATATTTT
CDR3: CASSPRGTDSGNTIYF

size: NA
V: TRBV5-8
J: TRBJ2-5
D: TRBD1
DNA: TGTGCCAGCAGCTTGGAGGGCAGGGGGCTGAAAGAGACCCAGTACTTC
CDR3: CASSLEGRGLKETQYF

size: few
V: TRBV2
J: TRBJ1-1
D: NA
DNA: TGTGCCAGCAGTGAAAACAGACCGAACACTGAAGCTTTCTTT
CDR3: CASSENRPNTEAFF

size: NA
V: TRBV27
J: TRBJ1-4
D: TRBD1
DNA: TGTGCCAGCAGTTTATCGTGGGCAGGGGGCAATGAAAAACTGTTTTTT
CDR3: CASSLSWAGGNEKLFF

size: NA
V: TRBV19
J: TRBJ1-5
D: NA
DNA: TGTGCCAGTAGCCAGGGCCCAGGCAATCAGCCCCAGCATTTT
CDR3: CASSQGPGNQPQHF

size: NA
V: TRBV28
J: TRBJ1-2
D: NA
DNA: TGTGCCAGCGTTTCCTTCGGCCGGGGAGTTTATGGCTACACCTTC
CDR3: CASVSFGRGVYGYTF

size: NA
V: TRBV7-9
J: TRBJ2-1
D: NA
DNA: TGTGCCAGCAGCCGGCCTAGTATCAATGAGCAGTTCTTC
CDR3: CASSRPSINEQFF

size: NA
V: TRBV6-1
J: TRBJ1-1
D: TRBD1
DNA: TGTGCCAGCAGCTGGACAGGGACCCCTGAAGCTTTCTTT
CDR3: CASSWTGTPEAFF